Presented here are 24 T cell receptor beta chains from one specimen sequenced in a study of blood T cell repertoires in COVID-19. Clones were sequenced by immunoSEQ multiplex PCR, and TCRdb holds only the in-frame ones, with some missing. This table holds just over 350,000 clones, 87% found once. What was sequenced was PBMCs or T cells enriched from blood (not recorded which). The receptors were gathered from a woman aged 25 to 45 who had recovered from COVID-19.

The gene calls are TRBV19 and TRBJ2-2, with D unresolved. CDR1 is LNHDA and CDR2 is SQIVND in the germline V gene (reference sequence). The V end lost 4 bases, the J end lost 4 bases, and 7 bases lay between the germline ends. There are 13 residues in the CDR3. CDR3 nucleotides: TGTGCCAGTAGTAGGCAGTTCACCGGGGAGCTGTTTTTT. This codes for CASSRQFTGELFF.

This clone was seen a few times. CDR3: CASSSTVLQTGVGEQYF. CDR3 nucleotide sequence: TGTGCCAGCAGCTCCACCGTACTACAGACAGGGGTGGGCGAGCAGTACTTC. The chain links TRBV7-9 to TRBJ2-7; 8 bases are a match to TRBD1. Trimming at V came to 4 bases and at J to 6 bases, leaving 17 bases not matched to a gene. This CDR3 comprises 17 residues. Germline V gene lookup returns CDR1 SEHNR and CDR2 FQNEAQ (reference sequence). Together with reference TRBV7-9 and TRBJ2-7, the CDR3 gives the full variable domain: DTGVSQNPRHKITKRGQNVTFRCDPISEHNRLYWYRQTLGQGPEFLTYFQNEAQLEKSRLLSDRFSAERPKGSFSTLEIQRTEQGDSAMYLCASSSTVLQTGVGEQYFGPGTRLTVT.

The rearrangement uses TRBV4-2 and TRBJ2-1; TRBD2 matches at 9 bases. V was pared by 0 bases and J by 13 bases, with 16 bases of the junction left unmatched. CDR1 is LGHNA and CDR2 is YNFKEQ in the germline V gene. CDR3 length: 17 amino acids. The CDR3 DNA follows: TGTGCCAGCAGCCAAGACGGGCTAGCGGGGACTCTCGGTGCTCAGTTCTTC. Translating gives CASSQDGLAGTLGAQFF.

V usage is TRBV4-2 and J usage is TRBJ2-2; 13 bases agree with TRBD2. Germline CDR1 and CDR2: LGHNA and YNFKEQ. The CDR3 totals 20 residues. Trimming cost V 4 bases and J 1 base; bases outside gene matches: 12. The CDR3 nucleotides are TGTGCCAGCAGCCCCAGCGGACTAGCGGGAGAACGCTGGAACACCGGGGAGCTGTTTTTT. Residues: CASSPSGLAGERWNTGELFF.

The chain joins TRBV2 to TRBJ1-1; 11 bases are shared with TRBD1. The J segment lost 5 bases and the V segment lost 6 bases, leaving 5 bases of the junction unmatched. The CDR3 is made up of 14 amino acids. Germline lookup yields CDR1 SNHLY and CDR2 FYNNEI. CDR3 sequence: CASRGTGGGTEAFF. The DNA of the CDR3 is TGTGCCAGCAGGGGGACAGGGGGAGGGACTGAAGCTTTCTTT. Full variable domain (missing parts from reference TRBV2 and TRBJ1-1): EPEVTQTPSHQVTQMGQEVILRCVPISNHLYFYWYRQILGQKVEFLVSFYNNEISEKSEIFDDQFSVERPDGSNFTLKIRSTKLEDSAMYFCASRGTGGGTEAFFGQGTRLTVV.

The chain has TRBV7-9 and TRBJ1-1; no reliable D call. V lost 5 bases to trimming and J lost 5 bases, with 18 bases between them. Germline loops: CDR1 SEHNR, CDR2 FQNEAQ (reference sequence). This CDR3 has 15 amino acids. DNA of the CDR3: TGTGCCAGCAGCCCCCCCGGCACAGTAGAAACTGAAGCTTTCTTT. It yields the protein CASSPPGTVETEAFF. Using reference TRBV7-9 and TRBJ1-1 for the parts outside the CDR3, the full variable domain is DTGVSQNPRHKITKRGQNVTFRCDPISEHNRLYWYRQTLGQGPEFLTYFQNEAQLEKSRLLSDRFSAERPKGSFSTLEIQRTEQGDSAMYLCASSPPGTVETEAFFGQGTRLTVV.

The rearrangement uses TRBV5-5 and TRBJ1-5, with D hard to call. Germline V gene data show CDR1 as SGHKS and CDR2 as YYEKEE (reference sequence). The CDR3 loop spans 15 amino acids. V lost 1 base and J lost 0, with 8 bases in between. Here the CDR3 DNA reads TGTGCCAGCAGCTTGAATCGGTATAGCAATCAGCCCCAGCATTTT. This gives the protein CASSLNRYSNQPQHF.

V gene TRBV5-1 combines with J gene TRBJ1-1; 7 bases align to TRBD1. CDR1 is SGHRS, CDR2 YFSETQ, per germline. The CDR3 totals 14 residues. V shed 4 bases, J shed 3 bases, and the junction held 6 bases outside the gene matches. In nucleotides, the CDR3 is TGCGCCAGCAGCGTTGACAGGGCAGACACTGAAGCTTTCTTT. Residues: CASSVDRADTEAFF.

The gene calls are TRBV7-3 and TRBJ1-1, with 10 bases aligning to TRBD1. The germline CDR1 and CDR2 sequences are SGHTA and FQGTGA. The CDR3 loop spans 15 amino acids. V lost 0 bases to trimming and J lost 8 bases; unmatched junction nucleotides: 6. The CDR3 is CASSLTGTGATEAFF. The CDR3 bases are TGTGCCAGCAGCTTAACGGGGACAGGGGCGACCGAAGCTTTCTTT.

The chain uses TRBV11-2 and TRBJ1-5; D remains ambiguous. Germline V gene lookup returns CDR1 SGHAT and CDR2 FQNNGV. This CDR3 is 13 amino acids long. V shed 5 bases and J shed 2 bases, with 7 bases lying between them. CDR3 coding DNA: TGTGCCAGCAGCCGCGGGGGCAATCAGCCCCAGCATTTT. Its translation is CASSRGGNQPQHF.

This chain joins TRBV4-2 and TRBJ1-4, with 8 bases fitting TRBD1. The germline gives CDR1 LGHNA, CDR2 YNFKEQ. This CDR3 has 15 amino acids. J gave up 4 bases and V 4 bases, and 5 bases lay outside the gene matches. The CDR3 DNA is TGTGCCAGCAGCCTCATGACAGGGGATAATGAAAAACTGTTTTTT. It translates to CASSLMTGDNEKLFF.

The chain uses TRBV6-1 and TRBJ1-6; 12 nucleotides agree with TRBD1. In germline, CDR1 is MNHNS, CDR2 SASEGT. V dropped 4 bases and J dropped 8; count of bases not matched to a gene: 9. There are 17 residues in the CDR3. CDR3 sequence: CASSARPGQGAYSPLHF. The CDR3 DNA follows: TGTGCCAGCAGTGCTAGACCGGGACAGGGGGCGTATTCACCCCTCCACTTT.

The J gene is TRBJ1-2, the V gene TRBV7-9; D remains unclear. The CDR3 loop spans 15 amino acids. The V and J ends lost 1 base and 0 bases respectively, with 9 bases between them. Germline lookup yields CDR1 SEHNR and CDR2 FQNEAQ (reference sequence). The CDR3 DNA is TGTGCCAGCAGCTTAGTGCCGGTGTCTAACTATGGCTACACCTTC. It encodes CASSLVPVSNYGYTF.

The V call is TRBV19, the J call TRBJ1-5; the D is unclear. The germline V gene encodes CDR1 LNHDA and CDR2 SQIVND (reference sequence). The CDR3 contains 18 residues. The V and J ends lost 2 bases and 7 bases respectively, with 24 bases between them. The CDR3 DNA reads TGTGCCAGTAGTATAATCATCGGCCCGGGTCCTTTAGAACAGCCCCAGCATTTT. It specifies CASSIIIGPGPLEQPQHF.

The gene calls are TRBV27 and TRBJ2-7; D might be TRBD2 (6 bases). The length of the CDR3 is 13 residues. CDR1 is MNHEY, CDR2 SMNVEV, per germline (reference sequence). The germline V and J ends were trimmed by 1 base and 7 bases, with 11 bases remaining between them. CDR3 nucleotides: TGTGCCAGCAGTTTATTAGGGACTGGTGAGCAGTACTTC. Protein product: CASSLLGTGEQYF.

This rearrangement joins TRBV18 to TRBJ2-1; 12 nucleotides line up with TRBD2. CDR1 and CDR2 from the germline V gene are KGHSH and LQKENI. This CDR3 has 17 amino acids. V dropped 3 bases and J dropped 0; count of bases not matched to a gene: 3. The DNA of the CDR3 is TGTGCCAGCTCACCCGGACTAGCGGGGAGCTCCTACAATGAGCAGTTCTTC. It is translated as CASSPGLAGSSYNEQFF.

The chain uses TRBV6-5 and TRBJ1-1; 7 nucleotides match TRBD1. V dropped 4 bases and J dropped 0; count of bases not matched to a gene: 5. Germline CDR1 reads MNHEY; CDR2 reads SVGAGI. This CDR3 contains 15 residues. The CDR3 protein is CASSFSGQLNTEAFF. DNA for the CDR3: TGTGCCAGCAGTTTCTCGGGACAGTTGAACACTGAAGCTTTCTTT.

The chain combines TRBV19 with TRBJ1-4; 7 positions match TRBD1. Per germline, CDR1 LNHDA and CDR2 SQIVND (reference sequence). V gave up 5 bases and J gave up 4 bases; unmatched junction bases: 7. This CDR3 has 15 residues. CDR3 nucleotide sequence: TGTGCCAGTAGTTGGGGGACAGCGATTAATGAAAAACTGTTTTTT. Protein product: CASSWGTAINEKLFF.

CDR3 nucleotide sequence: TGTGCCAGCAGCCCGGTGGATGAAAAACTGTTTTTT. Protein: CASSPVDEKLFF. The chain has TRBV7-9 and TRBJ1-4; D remains ambiguous. Between the trimmed V and J ends, which lost 5 bases and 6 bases, there was a span of 7 bases. CDR3 length: 12 residues. CDR1 SEHNR and CDR2 FQNEAQ come from the germline V gene (reference sequence). Supplemented by reference TRBV7-9 and TRBJ1-4, the full variable domain reads DTGVSQNPRHKITKRGQNVTFRCDPISEHNRLYWYRQTLGQGPEFLTYFQNEAQLEKSRLLSDRFSAERPKGSFSTLEIQRTEQGDSAMYLCASSPVDEKLFFGSGTQLSVL.

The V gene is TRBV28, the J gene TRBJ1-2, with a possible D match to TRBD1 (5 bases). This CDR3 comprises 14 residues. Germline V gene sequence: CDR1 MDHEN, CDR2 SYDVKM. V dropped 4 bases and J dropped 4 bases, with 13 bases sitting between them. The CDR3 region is CASSSGQAFYGYTF. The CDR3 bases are TGTGCCAGCAGTTCAGGGCAGGCCTTCTATGGCTACACCTTC.

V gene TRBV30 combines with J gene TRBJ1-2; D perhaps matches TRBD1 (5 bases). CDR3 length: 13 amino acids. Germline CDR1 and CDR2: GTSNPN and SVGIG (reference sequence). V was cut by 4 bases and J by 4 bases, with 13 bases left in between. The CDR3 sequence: CAWNRSPSYGYTF. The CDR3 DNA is TGTGCCTGGAACAGGAGCCCCAGCTATGGCTACACCTTC.

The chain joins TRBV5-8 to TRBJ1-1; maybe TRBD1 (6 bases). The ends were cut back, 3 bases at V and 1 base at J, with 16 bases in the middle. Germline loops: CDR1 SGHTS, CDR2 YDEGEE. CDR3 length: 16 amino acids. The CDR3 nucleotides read TGTGCCAGCAGCTCGGGGGTAGGGGGGGCGAACACTGAAGCTTTCTTT. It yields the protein CASSSGVGGANTEAFF.

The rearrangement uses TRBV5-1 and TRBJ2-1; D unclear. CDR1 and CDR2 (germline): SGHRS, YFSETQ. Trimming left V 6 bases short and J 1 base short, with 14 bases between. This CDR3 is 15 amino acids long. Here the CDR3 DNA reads TGCGCCAGCACTGTCTTCGGCGGATCCTACAATGAGCAGTTCTTC. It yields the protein CASTVFGGSYNEQFF.

The CDR3 region has the DNA TGTGCCAGCTCACCACAACAGGGGGCCTTTGAAAAACTGTTTTTT. Amino acid sequence: CASSPQQGAFEKLFF. The V gene is TRBV18, the J gene TRBJ1-4; 9 nucleotides agree with TRBD1. The CDR3 loop spans 15 amino acids. Germline assignment: CDR1 KGHSH and CDR2 LQKENI. Losses at the gene ends were 1 base for V and 7 bases for J; bases not matched to a gene: 4.